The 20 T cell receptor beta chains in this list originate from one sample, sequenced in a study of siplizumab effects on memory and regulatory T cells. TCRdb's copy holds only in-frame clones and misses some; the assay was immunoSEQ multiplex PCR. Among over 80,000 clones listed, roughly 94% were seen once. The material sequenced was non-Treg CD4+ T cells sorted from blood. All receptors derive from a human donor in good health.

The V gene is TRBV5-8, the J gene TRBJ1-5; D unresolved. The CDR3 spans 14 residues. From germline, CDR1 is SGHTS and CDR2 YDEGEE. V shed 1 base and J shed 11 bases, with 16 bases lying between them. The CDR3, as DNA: TGTGCCAGCAGCTTGTCCTCAGGTGGGCCGGCCCAGCATTTT. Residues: CASSLSSGGPAQHF.

The CDR3 DNA reads TGCGCCAGCAGCTTGGCAGGAAGATCCTACAATGAGCAGTTCTTC. It is translated as CASSLAGRSYNEQFF. The chain employs TRBV5-1 and TRBJ2-1, with D unresolved. Deletions cut 0 bases from V and 1 base from J, with 8 bases between. This CDR3 comprises 15 residues. Germline values: CDR1 SGHRS, CDR2 YFSETQ. Full variable domain (outside the CDR3, taken from reference TRBV5-1 and TRBJ2-1): KAGVTQTPRYLIKTRGQQVTLSCSPISGHRSVSWYQQTPGQGLQFLFEYFSETQRNKGNFPGRFSGRQFSNSRSEMNVSTLELGDSALYLCASSLAGRSYNEQFFGPGTRLTVL.

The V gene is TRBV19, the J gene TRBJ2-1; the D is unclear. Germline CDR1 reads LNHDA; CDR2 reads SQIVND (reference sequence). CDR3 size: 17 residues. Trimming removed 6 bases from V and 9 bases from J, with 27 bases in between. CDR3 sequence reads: CASSISPYNSYDGEQFF. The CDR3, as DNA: TGTGCCAGTAGCATATCCCCCTACAATTCCTACGATGGTGAGCAGTTCTTC.

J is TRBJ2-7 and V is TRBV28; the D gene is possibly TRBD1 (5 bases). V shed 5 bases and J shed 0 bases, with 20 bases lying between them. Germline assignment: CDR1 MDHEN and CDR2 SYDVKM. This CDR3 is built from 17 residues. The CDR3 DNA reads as TGTGCCAGCAGTCATATCCTCTCAGGAAGGGGCTCCTACGAGCAGTACTTC. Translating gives CASSHILSGRGSYEQYF. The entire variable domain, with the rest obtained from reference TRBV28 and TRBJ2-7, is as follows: DVKVTQSSRYLVKRTGEKVFLECVQDMDHENMFWYRQDPGLGLRLIYFSYDVKMKEKGDIPEGYSVSREKKERFSLILESASTNQTSMYLCASSHILSGRGSYEQYFGPGTRLTVT.

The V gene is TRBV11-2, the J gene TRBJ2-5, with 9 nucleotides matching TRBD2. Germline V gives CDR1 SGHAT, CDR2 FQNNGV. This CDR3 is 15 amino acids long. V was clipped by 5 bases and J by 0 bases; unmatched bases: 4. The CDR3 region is CASSRLAEYQETQYF. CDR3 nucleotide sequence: TGTGCCAGCAGCCGACTAGCGGAGTACCAAGAGACCCAGTACTTC.

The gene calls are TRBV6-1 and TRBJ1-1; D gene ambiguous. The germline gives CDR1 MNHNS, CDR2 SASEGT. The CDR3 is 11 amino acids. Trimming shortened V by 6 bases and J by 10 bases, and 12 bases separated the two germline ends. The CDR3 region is CASRALLVAFF. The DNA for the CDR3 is TGTGCCAGCAGGGCACTCTTGGTAGCTTTCTTT.

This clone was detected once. DNA of the CDR3: TGTGCCAGCAGCTTAGACTCTGGGCGAAACACCATATATTTT. This encodes CASSLDSGRNTIYF. The chain carries TRBV7-2 and TRBJ1-3; D not certain. The length of the CDR3 is 14 residues. CDR1 is SGHTA and CDR2 is FQGNSA in the germline V gene. With 1 base removed from V and 5 bases from J, the gap between germline ends came to 9 bases. The complete variable domain, with remaining parts taken from reference TRBV7-2 and TRBJ1-3, reads GAGVSQSPSNKVTEKGKDVELRCDPISGHTALYWYRQSLGQGLEFLIYFQGNSAPDKSGLPSDRFSAERTGGSVSTLTIQRTQQEDSAVYLCASSLDSGRNTIYFGEGSWLTVV.

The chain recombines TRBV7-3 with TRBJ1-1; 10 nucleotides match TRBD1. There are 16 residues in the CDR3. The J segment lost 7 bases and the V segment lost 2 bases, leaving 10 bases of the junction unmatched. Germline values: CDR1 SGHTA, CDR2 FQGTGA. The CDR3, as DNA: TGTGCCAGCAGCTTAGGCACCGGGACAGGGGTTGATGAAGCTTTCTTT. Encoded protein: CASSLGTGTGVDEAFF.

As DNA, the CDR3 is TGTGCCAGCAGCTTGGGGCGCGCTCAATACTACGAGCAGTACTTC. Amino acids: CASSLGRAQYYEQYF. The chain employs TRBV7-2 and TRBJ2-7, with D maybe TRBD1 (5 bases). The germline CDR1 and CDR2 sequences are SGHTA and FQGNSA. V lost 3 bases, J lost 3 bases, and 15 bases lay in between. This CDR3 is 15 amino acids long.

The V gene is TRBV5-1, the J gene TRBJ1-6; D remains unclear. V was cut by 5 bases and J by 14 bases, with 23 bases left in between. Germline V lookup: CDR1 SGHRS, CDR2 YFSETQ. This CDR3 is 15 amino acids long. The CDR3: CASRPRTALGTTLHF. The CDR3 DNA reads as TGCGCCAGCAGACCCAGGACGGCCTTAGGAACCACCCTCCACTTT. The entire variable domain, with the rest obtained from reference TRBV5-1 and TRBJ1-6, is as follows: KAGVTQTPRYLIKTRGQQVTLSCSPISGHRSVSWYQQTPGQGLQFLFEYFSETQRNKGNFPGRFSGRQFSNSRSEMNVSTLELGDSALYLCASRPRTALGTTLHFGNGTRLTVT.

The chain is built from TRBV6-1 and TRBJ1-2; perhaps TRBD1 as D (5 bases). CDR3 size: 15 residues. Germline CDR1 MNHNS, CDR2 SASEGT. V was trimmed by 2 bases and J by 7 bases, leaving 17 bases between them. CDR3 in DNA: TGTGCCAGCAGTGAAAGGTGGCAGGGCTTCAGTGGCTACACCTTC. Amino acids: CASSERWQGFSGYTF.

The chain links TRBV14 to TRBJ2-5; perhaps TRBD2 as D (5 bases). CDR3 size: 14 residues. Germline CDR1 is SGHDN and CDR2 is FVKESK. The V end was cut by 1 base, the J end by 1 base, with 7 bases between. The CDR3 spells CASSQVGVQETQYF. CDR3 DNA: TGTGCCAGCAGCCAAGTCGGGGTCCAAGAGACCCAGTACTTC.

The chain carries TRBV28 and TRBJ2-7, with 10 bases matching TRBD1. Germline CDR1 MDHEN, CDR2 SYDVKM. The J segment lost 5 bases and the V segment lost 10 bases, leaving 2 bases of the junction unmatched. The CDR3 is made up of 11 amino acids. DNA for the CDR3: TGTGCCATGGGACAGGGGAACGAGCAGTACTTC. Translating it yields CAMGQGNEQYF.

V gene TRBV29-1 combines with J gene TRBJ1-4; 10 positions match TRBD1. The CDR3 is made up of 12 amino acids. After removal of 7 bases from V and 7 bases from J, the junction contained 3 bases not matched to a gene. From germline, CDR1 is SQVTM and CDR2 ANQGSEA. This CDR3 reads CSGRTGGEKLFF. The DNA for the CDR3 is TGCAGCGGCCGGACAGGGGGTGAAAAACTGTTTTTT.

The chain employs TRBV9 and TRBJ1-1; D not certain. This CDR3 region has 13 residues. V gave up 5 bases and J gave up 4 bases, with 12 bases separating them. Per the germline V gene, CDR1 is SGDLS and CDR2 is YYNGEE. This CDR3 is CASSPLRGTEAFF. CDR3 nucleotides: TGTGCCAGCAGTCCCCTCCGGGGCACTGAAGCTTTCTTT.

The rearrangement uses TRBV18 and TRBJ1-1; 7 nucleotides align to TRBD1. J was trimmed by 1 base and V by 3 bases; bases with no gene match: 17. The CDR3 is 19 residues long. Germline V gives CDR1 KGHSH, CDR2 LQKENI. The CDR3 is CASSPFLTMGQLKNTEAFF. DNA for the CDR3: TGTGCCAGCTCACCGTTCCTTACTATGGGACAGTTAAAGAACACTGAAGCTTTCTTT.

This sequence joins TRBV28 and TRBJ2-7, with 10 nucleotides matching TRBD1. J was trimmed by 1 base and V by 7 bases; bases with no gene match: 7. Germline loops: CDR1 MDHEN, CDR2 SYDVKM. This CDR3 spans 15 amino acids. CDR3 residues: CASTTRDRGSYEQYF. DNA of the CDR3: TGTGCCAGCACCACTAGGGACAGGGGATCCTACGAGCAGTACTTC.

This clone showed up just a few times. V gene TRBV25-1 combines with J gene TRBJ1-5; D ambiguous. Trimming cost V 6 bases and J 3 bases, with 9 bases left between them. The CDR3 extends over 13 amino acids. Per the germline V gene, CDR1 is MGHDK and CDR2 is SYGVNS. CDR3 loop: CASSPDLNQPQHF. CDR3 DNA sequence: TGTGCCAGCAGCCCTGACCTCAATCAGCCCCAGCATTTT.

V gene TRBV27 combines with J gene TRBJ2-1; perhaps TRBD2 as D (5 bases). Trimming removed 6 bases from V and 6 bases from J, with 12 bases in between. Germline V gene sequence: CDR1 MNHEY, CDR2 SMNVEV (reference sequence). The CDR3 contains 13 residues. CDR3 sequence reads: CASSLRGLNEQFF. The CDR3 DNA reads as TGTGCCAGCAGCCTAAGAGGACTCAATGAGCAGTTCTTC.

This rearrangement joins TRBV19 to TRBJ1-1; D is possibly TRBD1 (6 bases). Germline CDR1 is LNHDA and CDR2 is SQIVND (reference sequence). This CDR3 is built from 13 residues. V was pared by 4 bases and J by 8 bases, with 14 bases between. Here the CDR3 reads CASSTVRGQEAFF. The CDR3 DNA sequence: TGTGCCAGTAGTACCGTACGGGGGCAAGAAGCTTTCTTT. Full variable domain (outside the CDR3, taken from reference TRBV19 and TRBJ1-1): DGGITQSPKYLFRKEGQNVTLSCEQNLNHDAMYWYRQDPGQGLRLIYYSQIVNDFQKGDIAEGYSVSREKKESFPLTVTSAQKNPTAFYLCASSTVRGQEAFFGQGTRLTVV.